The clone carrying this TCR beta chain was seen repeatedly, ten times or more. In germline, CDR1 is SEHNR, CDR2 FQNEAQ (reference sequence). V dropped 4 bases and J dropped 2; count of bases not matched to a gene: 7. The CDR3 sequence is 15 residues long. The data were taken from a study of T-cell reconstitution after alpha-beta-depleted transplantation in children. The authors prepared the TCRbeta library with unique molecular identifiers. TCRdb redid the calling of the PCR reads with MiXCR, one entry per CDR3 protein. The sample gives 200,000 to 250,000 distinct CDR3 sequences, about 12% of which show up once; approximately 2.9% is in the top ten.

Here the sequenced sample was PBMCs from the stem cell graft donor, taken from the stem cell graft. The source of this sequence is a human donor who donated a stem cell graft to a child with acute lymphoblastic leukemia. The chain is built from TRBV7-9 and TRBJ1-2, with 7 bases that match TRBD1. The CDR3 DNA reads as TGTGCCAGCAGCTCCAGACAGGGACCCAACTATGGCTACACCTTC. Its translation: CASSSRQGPNYGYTF.